Presented here are 12 T cell receptor beta chains from one specimen sequenced in a study of T-cell memory formation after mild COVID-19. In TCRdb, the 5' RACE reads were re-called with MiXCR into one record per CDR3 protein. The table includes about 320,000 distinct CDR3 sequences, 13% to 15% detected once. Sequencing used PBMCs or a T cell subset sorted from them (not recorded which). Receptors originate from a young man who had mild COVID-19 (a few samples of this study predate the infection). Cell type and time point are not known.

The chain links TRBV7-2 to TRBJ2-3; 9 bases align to TRBD2. J gave up 6 bases and V 3 bases, and 4 bases lay outside the gene matches. CDR3 length equals 14 residues. Germline CDR1 SGHTA, CDR2 FQGNSA. CDR3 nucleotide sequence: TGTGCCAGCAGCTTGCGGGGGGGCAGGGATACGCAGTATTTT. Translated, it gives CASSLRGGRDTQYF.

This sequence joins TRBV28 and TRBJ2-1; possible D gene TRBD2, 6 bases. Trimming removed 8 bases from V and 5 bases from J, with 22 bases in between. The CDR3 covers 16 residues. In germline, CDR1 is MDHEN, CDR2 SYDVKM. CDR3 sequence reads: CASDSRWGVSDNEQFF. CDR3 bases: TGTGCCAGCGACTCCCGGTGGGGGGTAAGCGACAATGAGCAGTTCTTC.

This clonotype was counted many times. The chain employs TRBV29-1 and TRBJ1-1, with a possible D match to TRBD1 (6 bases). Trimming pared 4 bases from V and 4 bases from J, leaving 10 bases between. The germline V gene encodes CDR1 SQVTM and CDR2 ANQGSEA. CDR3 size: 12 residues. The DNA of the CDR3 is TGCAGCGTTGGAAGGGGGGGCACTGAAGCTTTCTTT. It is translated as CSVGRGGTEAFF.

This clonotype was counted between two and nine times. The rearrangement links TRBV20-1 to TRBJ2-3; D is perhaps TRBD1 (6 bases). This CDR3 region has 15 residues. CDR1 is DFQATT and CDR2 is SNEGSKA in the germline V gene (reference sequence). V dropped 3 bases and J dropped 0 bases, with 13 bases sitting between them. The CDR3 DNA reads TGCAGTGCTAGTTTGCAGGGGCTTAGCACAGATACGCAGTATTTT. Translated, it gives CSASLQGLSTDTQYF.

This clonotype was detected many times. V and J are TRBV4-3 and TRBJ2-7; no firm D call. The CDR3 has 16 residues. Germline V gene sequence: CDR1 LGHNA, CDR2 YSLEER. V was clipped by 3 bases and J by 3 bases, with 18 bases between them. The CDR3 region has the DNA TGCGCCAGCAGCCATGACGACGCTTCCGCTGGCTACGAGCAGTACTTC. This translates into CASSHDDASAGYEQYF.

This clonotype has more than one count but fewer than ten. The chain joins TRBV5-1 to TRBJ2-2, with D possibly TRBD1 on 6 matching bases. Trimming cost V 1 base and J 0 bases, with 10 bases left between them. The CDR3 contains 16 residues. CDR1 SGHRS and CDR2 YFSETQ come from the germline V gene. The CDR3 sequence is CASSLSDSSNTGELFF. In nucleotides, the CDR3 is TGCGCCAGCAGCTTGTCGGACAGCTCGAACACCGGGGAGCTGTTTTTT.

This clonotype has a handful of counts. This sequence joins TRBV30 and TRBJ2-1; 8 bases match TRBD2. V was pared by 7 bases and J by 4 bases, with 6 bases of the junction left unmatched. In germline, CDR1 is GTSNPN, CDR2 SVGIG (reference sequence). This CDR3 comprises 13 residues. CDR3 loop: CASKIAGYNEQFF. CDR3 in DNA: TGTGCCTCCAAGATAGCGGGGTACAATGAGCAGTTCTTC. Full variable domain (missing parts from reference TRBV30 and TRBJ2-1): SQTIHQWPATLVQPVGSPLSLECTVEGTSNPNLYWYRQAAGRGLQLLFYSVGIGQISSEVPQNLSASRPQDRQFILSSKKLLLSDSGFYLCASKIAGYNEQFFGPGTRLTVL.

This clonotype was seen more than once but under ten times. V and J are TRBV3-1 and TRBJ2-1; 8 positions agree with TRBD1. The CDR3 runs 19 residues. The ends lost 1 base at V and 4 bases at J; junction bases unmatched: 15. Germline V gives CDR1 LGHDT, CDR2 YNNKEL (reference sequence). CDR3 bases: TGTGCCAGCAGCCAAGGTTTTCCCATTGGACAGGGTGCGTACAATGAGCAGTTCTTC. Translating gives CASSQGFPIGQGAYNEQFF.

In this sample, this clonotype turned up a few times. The V and J genes are TRBV6-5 and TRBJ2-2; 10 bases match TRBD1. V lost 5 bases and J lost 5; bases outside the gene matches: 8. The CDR3 has 16 residues. The germline V gene encodes CDR1 MNHEY and CDR2 SVGAGI. The CDR3 sequence is CASSPRQGAGTGELFF. For the CDR3, the DNA is TGTGCCAGCAGTCCTCGACAGGGGGCAGGGACCGGGGAGCTGTTTTTT.

This clonotype appeared a few times. This sequence joins TRBV6-4 and TRBJ2-7, with 12 bases that match TRBD1. This CDR3 is 15 amino acids long. Unmatched junction bases numbered 6, after V lost 7 bases and J lost 2 bases. Germline V CDR1 and CDR2: MRHNA, SNTAGT. CDR3 DNA: TGTGCCAGCATGCGGGGACAGGGGGCCACCTACGAGCAGTACGTC. Its protein product is CASMRGQGATYEQYV.

This clonotype was recorded many times. The V and J genes are TRBV7-2 and TRBJ2-1; the D is unclear. V was cut by 3 bases and J by 2 bases, with 5 bases left in between. Per the germline V gene, CDR1 is SGHTA and CDR2 is FQGNSA. The CDR3 contains 13 residues. Written as DNA, the CDR3 is TGTGCCAGCAGCTTCGATCCCTACAATGAGCAGTTCTTC. Its translation: CASSFDPYNEQFF.

This clonotype turned up a few times. This chain connects TRBV5-1 to TRBJ2-1; the match to TRBD2 covers 10 bases. The CDR3 runs to 14 residues. The trim removed 4 bases at V and 7 bases at J, leaving 5 bases unmatched. Germline V CDR1 and CDR2: SGHRS, YFSETQ. The CDR3 nucleotides are TGCGCCAGCAGCCTCGGGACTAGCGAGAATGAGCAGTTCTTC. It codes for CASSLGTSENEQFF.